The clone carrying this TCR beta chain was counted at least ten times. Its antigen is unknown. TCRdb redid the calling of the RACE reads with MiXCR, one entry per CDR3 protein. The table includes about 250,000 distinct CDR3 sequences, roughly 7.7% detected once. The record originates from a study of human T cells and chemical hapten exposure. The study's findings and limits: Donor immune responses may differ from healthy people's, since all donors had alopecia.

Time point here: pre-sensitization, week 0. Specified treatment: therapeutic diphenylcyclopropenone sensitization with weekly scalp DPC. Every donor had alopecia and was 18 to 70 years old; all were suitable for DPC. The sequencing here drew on whole blood, taken in connection with sensitization to the hapten diphenylcyclopropenone (DPC). The TCR comes from a man in his late teens or twenties with alopecia areata. Some clones in this sample may be carry-over from other donors' samples.

The CDR3 here is CSVVGGVDSYNEQFF. CDR3 nucleotides: TGCAGCGTTGTAGGCGGGGTAGATTCCTACAATGAGCAGTTCTTC. The chain combines TRBV29-1 with TRBJ2-1; tentatively, D is TRBD2 (6 bases). This CDR3 is 15 amino acids long. Trimming removed 4 bases from V and 1 base from J, with 14 bases in between. Germline CDR1 SQVTM, CDR2 ANQGSEA.